This paragraph covers one T cell receptor (beta chain) sequence. No cognate antigen has been identified for it. No per-base quality is available; no much larger clone lies one base away. This specimen includes other DNA sequences encoding the same CDR3. The library came from the immunoSEQ multiplex PCR assay. The multiplex PCR relied on a mix of 60 forward primers for TCR Vbeta segments and 13 reverse primers for TCR Jbeta segments. A multiplex PCR assay on genomic DNA amplified the CDR3 region of rearranged TCR beta genes. The amplified TCR beta libraries were sequenced on the Illumina HiSeq System as 87-base-pair reads. Per the source publication's procedure: A later analysis tallied 75 million to 85 million unique TCR beta chains across the 660 or so repertoires, and around 10 million of those chains were shared by two or more donors. A nearest-neighbor algorithm error-corrected the raw reads and collapsed the reads into unique sequences, merging closely related sequences to remove PCR and sequencing errors. V, D and J gene segments were assigned by aligning CDR3 sequences to IMGT reference sequences. Each retained sequence needed at least a six-nucleotide match to both a V gene segment and a J gene segment. Rearrangements were called productive when the CDR3 lacked stop codons and stayed in frame with V and J; all others were non-productive. CDR3 was defined by IMGT convention, running from the second conserved V-encoded cysteine to the conserved J-encoded phenylalanine. The earlier analysis of 450 to 750 of the donors excluded any sequence lacking an unambiguous match to a single V gene segment. An earlier analysis of a few hundred of the donors called V segments functional above 56.7% productive rearrangements and segregating when the between-donor standard deviation exceeded 5%. A statistical classification framework was built for diagnosing cytomegalovirus status from the catalog of TCR beta chain sequences. V and J gene assignment, in a later analysis, came from comparing TCR nucleotide sequences with IMGT/GENE-DB human TR gene sequences. A later analysis assigned CDR3 sequences and most-parsimonious VDJ recombination scenarios with the TCRdist pipeline. In a later analysis, each TCR beta chain was defined by its CDR3 amino acid sequence together with its V-gene family, and reads without a unique V-gene family were excluded. To address suspected cross-contamination and a sequencing artifact, a later analysis removed a few hundred highly shared, low-generation-probability nucleotide sequences. In a later analysis, a clonal expansion index was calculated for each public chain from normalized within-repertoire ranks of inferred template counts. A later analysis computed generation probabilities with a VDJ recombination model fitted to out-of-frame rearrangements, and checked the results against IGoR. Hypergeometric tests were used in a later analysis to score TCR-TCR, TCR-HLA and TCR-CMV co-occurrence, with a repertoire-size bias correction applied to the TCR pairs. A later analysis estimated false discovery rates by permuting HLA or CMV assignments 20 times. A later analysis grouped co-occurring TCRs with DBSCAN, adding TCRdist sequence similarity when clustering within HLA-allele-positive subsets. Co-occurrence clustering excluded repertoires with fewer than 30,000 or more than 120,000 public chains, plus five with anomalous nucleotide sharing. Here the immuneACCESS table is served through TCRdb, limited to in-frame sequences with V and J called. Missing clones are a known gap in these copies; in checked studies unresolved V genes cover under half, and the rest lacks a known reason. V and J calls and clone size are as listed in that table; D and trimming were resolved from the DNA. The sample contains about 170,000 clones, around 73% of them found a single time. The top ten clonotypes cover 5.4% of the sample.

These data belong to a study of cytomegalovirus exposure and HLA in healthy donors (dated by TCRdb to 2017 to 2019). In terms of the full investigation: According to an earlier analysis of 587 of the donors, about 179 million T cells yielded approximately 120 million unique TCR beta sequences and about 300 Gb of sequence data. Roughly 300 gigabases of sequencing data and tens of millions of unique TCR sequences were included in an early release covering 550 to 800 HLA-typed donors. Of the 398 genotyped donors, approximately 81% were placed in the genetic ancestry cluster associated with self-reported Caucasian donors. The study aimed to test whether signatures of past pathogen exposure could be identified by cataloging public T cell receptors. The study used immunosequencing to profile the T cell repertoires of approximately 630 subjects and linked those repertoires to cytomegalovirus serostatus. Besides the first cohort of under 700 subjects, a separate validation cohort made up of roughly 120 different subjects was used. The study combined high-throughput TCR immunosequencing, statistical association of individual TCRs with disease status, and machine learning to predict cytomegalovirus infection status. In a later analysis, previously published TCR beta repertoires from 550 to 700 donors were re-analyzed and high-resolution HLA genotyping was added so that TCR occurrence patterns could be studied. Rather than drawing on any new phenotypic data, the later analysis identified candidate immune exposures from TCR beta sequences and the way those sequences occurred across donors. An earlier analysis of roughly 600 of the donors used high-throughput TCR beta sequencing to judge whether each TCR beta V gene segment behaved as functional or pseudogenic. Donor age, sex, ethnicity and CMV serostatus were compiled alongside the repertoire data. In a later genetic analysis, genome-wide SNP genotypes for about 65% of the roughly 700 donors were used, and that subset was treated as a discovery cohort. All discovery cohort repertoires had been generated using a single sequencing platform. HLA typing included class I and class II loci at four-digit resolution. The number of typed donors differed by locus: about 629-630 for A, B, C, DRB1 and DQB1; approximately 540 for DQA1; some 590 for DPA1; and around 450 for DPB1. Four to six DR-DQ haplotypes were handled as single units for association and clustering, since linkage in the cohort was strong. Among around 400 genotyped donors of the cohort, an average of approximately 240,000 unique TCR beta nucleotide sequences was sequenced per donor, of which about 19% were non-productive.

Beyond this particular receptor, the publication reports: A further reported finding was that TCR beta sequences accurately predicted the HLA-A and HLA-B alleles for most subjects in the first cohort. A later analysis found that TCR association rates varied across HLA loci, with DRB1 alleles showing the most associated TCRs and HLA-C alleles the fewest. A later analysis found that most CMV-associated TCR beta chains appeared HLA-restricted, with HLA associations seemingly driven largely by CMV exposure. Assigning TCR associations to individual alleles was difficult when HLA alleles, especially DR and DQ, strongly co-occurred. A total of fewer than 200 TCR beta chains were listed by the study as associated with cytomegalovirus. A later genetic analysis associated a missense DCLRE1C variant with V-gene and J-gene trimming of TCR beta chains, and an independent cohort replicated the association. In vitro tests confirmed that a few of the cytomegalovirus-associated TCR beta chains recognize cytomegalovirus antigens. Linkage disequilibrium might explain the correlated functional status among segregating V segments, but an unknown experimental factor could not be ruled out. Most TCR sequences were seen in very few donors, while some public TCRs were found in many individuals. A later analysis reported that several top co-occurrence clusters appeared linked to parvovirus B19, influenza, CMV and Epstein-Barr virus. Sequencing depth was assumed to be roughly uniform across donors in the presence/absence analyses, though that assumption may not hold. For the cohort, immune exposure information was limited to CMV serostatus. In a later analysis, HLA-associated TCR beta chains showed more clonal expansion and lower generation probabilities than non-associated chains that were equally common. It was suggested by the authors that the approach could potentially be generalized to other disease states and immunological phenotypes. HLA typing was unavailable for some donors at each locus, so association tests used only the typed subset. A group of highly shared sequence variants was considered likely to be a technical artifact of the sequencing pipeline. In a later analysis, around 17,000 TCR beta sequences were associated with specific HLA alleles at a false discovery rate of 0.05. Compared with the approximately 600-donor mean, donors in an Asian-associated ancestry cluster had fewer N-insertions in productive TCRs, according to a later genetic analysis. The cohort was sequenced for TCR beta chains only, and without alpha or paired-chain data the features that could be detected were limited. Cytomegalovirus status was reported to be diagnosed by the classifier with high specificity and sensitivity in both the original and validation cohorts. Broadly in line with IMGT annotations, most TCR beta V segments showed up in productive rearrangements about 87% or about 30% of the time in an earlier analysis of several hundred of the donors. The earlier analysis of some 560 of the donors excluded about 16 rarely observed V segments, including chromosome 9 orphons, because counts were too low.

The cohort consisted of some 670 healthy bone marrow donors. Cohort members were all nominally healthy when sampled, although unrecorded immune exposures were likely present. The donor was CMV seropositive and belonged to the group of about 290 seropositive cohort members. A peripheral blood sample was provided by each donor, and peripheral blood mononuclear cells were used for TCR beta sequencing. The Qiagen DNeasy Blood Extraction Kit was used to extract genomic DNA from the blood cell samples. The sequenced sample consisted of PBMCs. This sequence originates from a woman between 18 and 29 years old in good health and CMV-seropositive.

The bases read TGTGCCAGCTCACCAGGACAGACCTACGAGCAGTACTTC. This encodes CASSPGQTYEQYF. This sequence uses TRBV18 and TRBJ2-7; the D segment could be TRBD1, given 6 matching bases. As encoded in the germline V gene, CDR1 is KGHSH while CDR2 is LQKENI. V and J lose 2 bases and 2 bases, and a span of 7 bases separates them. The CDR3 covers 13 residues, taking in both the cysteine and the phenylalanine. Only CDR3 DNA remains: 39 bases, in frame from the first base.